The 22 T cell receptor beta chains listed next were all sequenced from one sample in a study of blood T cell repertoires in COVID-19. This table comes from immunoSEQ multiplex PCR, and its TCRdb copy is limited to in-frame clones, with some not included. The sample lists over 200,000 clones, around nine tenths occurring once. Sequencing was performed on peripheral blood. The source of these receptors is a woman in her sixties or seventies with acute or convalescent COVID-19.

The rearrangement links TRBV5-8 to TRBJ2-7; D unclear. Germline CDR1 reads SGHTS; CDR2 reads YDEGEE. V lost 0 bases and J lost 0, with 10 bases in between. The length of the CDR3 is 15 residues. The CDR3 spells CASSLDWRFSYEQYF. CDR3 nucleotide sequence: TGTGCCAGCAGCTTGGATTGGAGATTCTCCTACGAGCAGTACTTC.

The chain carries TRBV7-2 and TRBJ2-7; 12 bases fit TRBD2. V was pared by 4 bases and J by 0 bases, with 1 base of the junction left unmatched. The CDR3 sequence is 15 residues long. The germline V gene encodes CDR1 SGHTA and CDR2 FQGNSA. The CDR3 here is CASSSLAGGSYEQYF. The DNA for the CDR3 is TGTGCCAGCAGCTCACTAGCGGGGGGCTCCTACGAGCAGTACTTC.

V usage is TRBV5-5 and J usage is TRBJ1-1; D perhaps matches TRBD1 (6 bases). The CDR3 sequence is 17 residues long. Germline-derived CDR1 and CDR2 are SGHKS and YYEKEE (reference sequence). V lost 2 bases, J lost 4 bases, and 21 bases lay in between. CDR3 in DNA: TGTGCCAGCAGCTTTAGGTGGGGGCCAATCAGCGGCACTGAAGCTTTCTTT. Translating gives CASSFRWGPISGTEAFF.

V usage is TRBV28 and J usage is TRBJ1-2, with 7 positions matching TRBD1. The CDR3 is 14 amino acids. Germline V CDR1 and CDR2: MDHEN, SYDVKM. V shed 3 bases and J 4 bases; nucleotides not matched to a gene: 5. CDR3 in amino acids: CASSFRDRVYGYTF. The CDR3 DNA reads as TGTGCCAGCAGTTTCCGAGACAGGGTCTATGGCTACACCTTC.

The chain uses TRBV9 and TRBJ2-1; a possible D gene is TRBD2 (6 bases). Trimming took 4 bases from V and 5 from J, leaving 10 bases between them. The CDR3 has 13 residues. Per the germline V gene, CDR1 is SGDLS and CDR2 is YYNGEE. CDR3 nucleotides: TGTGCCAGCAGCTCGGGACTTCACAATGAGCAGTTCTTC. Its protein is CASSSGLHNEQFF.

The V and J genes are TRBV10-1 and TRBJ2-1; 7 bases match TRBD2. The ends lost 0 bases at V and 4 bases at J; junction bases unmatched: 6. The length of the CDR3 is 16 residues. In germline, CDR1 is WNHNN, CDR2 SYGVQD (reference sequence). CDR3 region: CASSESGGTLYNEQFF. The CDR3, as DNA: TGCGCCAGCAGTGAGTCCGGGGGGACGTTATACAATGAGCAGTTCTTC.

J is TRBJ1-1 and V is TRBV30, with D tentatively TRBD1 (6 bases). V lost 2 bases, J lost 5 bases, and 21 bases lay in between. The CDR3 has 16 amino acids. In germline, CDR1 is GTSNPN, CDR2 SVGIG (reference sequence). Written as DNA, the CDR3 is TGTGCCTGGAGTCGACCACGTCAGGGGCTGCGGACTGAAGCTTTCTTT. Translation gives CAWSRPRQGLRTEAFF.

The rearrangement uses TRBV5-1 and TRBJ1-3, with D perhaps matching TRBD1 (5 bases). The CDR3 totals 15 residues. Germline V gives CDR1 SGHRS, CDR2 YFSETQ. V was clipped by 4 bases and J by 4 bases, with 15 bases between them. In nucleotides, the CDR3 is TGCGCCAGCAGCCCAACAGGTTCGGTAGGAAACACCATATATTTT. This gives the protein CASSPTGSVGNTIYF.

The chain employs TRBV28 and TRBJ1-2; 9 bases are a match to TRBD1. The V gene end was trimmed by 8 bases and the J gene end by 3 bases; junction bases not matched to a gene: 7. The CDR3 has 14 residues. CDR1 and CDR2 from the germline V gene are MDHEN and SYDVKM. CDR3 in DNA: TGTGCCAGCTTAACAGGGGGCAAGGACTATGGCTACACCTTC. Its protein product is CASLTGGKDYGYTF.

The genes are TRBV30 and TRBJ1-2, with no clear D. V was trimmed by 3 bases and J by 8 bases, leaving 25 bases between them. The CDR3 is made up of 16 amino acids. Looked up from germline, CDR1 is GTSNPN and CDR2 is SVGIG (reference sequence). CDR3 in DNA: TGTGCCTGGAGGACTCCGGCCGCCTCGGCTTATAAGGGCTACACCTTC. Residues: CAWRTPAASAYKGYTF.

This chain connects TRBV5-1 to TRBJ2-3; 7 bases map to TRBD1. Unmatched junction bases numbered 7, after V lost 7 bases and J lost 2 bases. Germline CDR1 SGHRS, CDR2 YFSETQ. The CDR3 is made up of 14 amino acids. CDR3 sequence: CASFTDRATDTQYF. Here the CDR3 DNA reads TGCGCCAGCTTCACCGACAGGGCCACAGATACGCAGTATTTT.

This chain uses TRBV19 with TRBJ1-1; TRBD1 matches 10 bases. CDR1 is LNHDA and CDR2 is SQIVND in the germline V gene (reference sequence). The CDR3 sequence is 15 residues long. Losses at the gene ends were 4 bases for V and 1 base for J; bases not matched to a gene: 3. CDR3 nucleotides: TGTGCCAGTAGTACAAGACAGGGGGCGAACACTGAAGCTTTCTTT. Its translation: CASSTRQGANTEAFF.

This sequence joins TRBV5-4 and TRBJ1-2; the D gene is possibly TRBD1 (6 bases). The V and J ends lost 0 bases and 8 bases respectively, with 11 bases between them. Germline V gene lookup returns CDR1 SGHNT and CDR2 YYREEE (reference sequence). The CDR3 loop spans 13 amino acids. The CDR3 is CASSLAAGEGYTF. The CDR3 coding sequence is TGTGCCAGCAGCTTGGCCGCAGGGGAGGGCTACACCTTC.

The chain links TRBV30 to TRBJ1-1; 7 nucleotides match TRBD1. The CDR3 length is 17 residues. J gave up 1 base and V 2 bases, and 13 bases lay outside the gene matches. Germline V gives CDR1 GTSNPN, CDR2 SVGIG (reference sequence). As DNA, the CDR3 is TGTGCCTGGAGTCGGGACAGAGATTTCATTTGGAACACTGAAGCTTTCTTT. It encodes CAWSRDRDFIWNTEAFF.

Worth noting for this clone: Other DNA sequences in the sample encode the same CDR3. CDR3 sequence (DNA): TGTGCCAGCAGTTACTCTCGGAACACTGAAGCTTTCTTT. It codes for CASSYSRNTEAFF. J is TRBJ1-1 and V is TRBV6-5; D is unresolved. CDR3 size: 13 residues. Germline values: CDR1 MNHEY, CDR2 SVGAGI. The ends were cut back, 0 bases at V and 1 base at J, with 3 bases in the middle.

V and J are TRBV19 and TRBJ1-5; D is unresolved. Trimming pared 1 base from V and 3 bases from J, leaving 7 bases between. The CDR3 has 14 residues. Germline V gene lookup returns CDR1 LNHDA and CDR2 SQIVND (reference sequence). The CDR3 bases are TGTGCCAGTAGTATAGGGGCACCCAATCAGCCCCAGCATTTT. This sequence encodes CASSIGAPNQPQHF. Complete variable domain (other parts from reference TRBV19 and TRBJ1-5): DGGITQSPKYLFRKEGQNVTLSCEQNLNHDAMYWYRQDPGQGLRLIYYSQIVNDFQKGDIAEGYSVSREKKESFPLTVTSAQKNPTAFYLCASSIGAPNQPQHFGDGTRLSIL.

The rearrangement joins TRBV7-8 to TRBJ2-3; 9 positions match TRBD2. The junction had 9 bases not matched to a gene; V was cut back by 11 bases and J by 0 bases. Germline lookup yields CDR1 SGHVS and CDR2 FQNEAQ. The length of the CDR3 is 15 residues. CDR3 residues: CAAGGPYSSTDTQYF. In nucleotides, the CDR3 is TGTGCCGCGGGGGGGCCCTACTCTAGCACAGATACGCAGTATTTT. Looking up the rest from reference TRBV7-8 and TRBJ2-3 gives the full variable domain: GAGVSQSPRYKVAKRGQDVALRCDPISGHVSLFWYQQALGQGPEFLTYFQNEAQLDKSGLPSDRFFAERPEGSVSTLKIQRTQQEDSAVYLCAAGGPYSSTDTQYFGPGTRLTVL.

The chain couples TRBV28 to TRBJ1-1, with TRBD1 as a possible D gene (5 bases). The germline V gene has CDR1 MDHEN and CDR2 SYDVKM. The V end was cut by 8 bases, the J end by 6 bases, with 10 bases between. The CDR3 consists of 11 residues. CDR3 in amino acids: CASAGFAEAFF. In nucleotides, the CDR3 is TGTGCCAGCGCAGGGTTCGCTGAAGCTTTCTTT.

This clone was seen just once. This chain uses TRBV20-1 with TRBJ2-5; D gene uncertain. CDR3 size: 13 residues. Deletions cut 3 bases from V and 5 bases from J, with 13 bases between. Germline V CDR1 and CDR2: DFQATT, SNEGSKA (reference sequence). The CDR3 DNA sequence: TGCAGTGCTAGTATATGGGCTGAGGAGACCCAGTACTTC. It translates to CSASIWAEETQYF.

V and J are TRBV21-1 and TRBJ1-6. TRBV21-1 is a known pseudogene. This CDR3 contains 13 residues. The CDR3 DNA reads TGTGCCAGCAGCAAAGGGCGGAATTCACCCCTCCACTTT. Encoded protein: CASSKGRNSPLHF.

The sample holds one count of this clone. The rearrangement joins TRBV28 to TRBJ2-7, with D perhaps matching TRBD1 (6 bases). V was clipped by 6 bases and J by 2 bases, with 14 bases between them. Germline V gene data show CDR1 as MDHEN and CDR2 as SYDVKM. The CDR3 totals 14 residues. The CDR3 DNA sequence: TGTGCCAGCAGCAAGACAGGCAAACCCTACGAGCAGTACTTC. Protein: CASSKTGKPYEQYF.

The chain joins TRBV11-2 to TRBJ2-1, with 8 positions matching TRBD2. Germline V gives CDR1 SGHAT, CDR2 FQNNGV. V lost 4 bases, J lost 9 bases, and 5 bases stayed unmatched. The CDR3 loop spans 13 amino acids. The CDR3 sequence is CASSSTSVPEQFF. The CDR3 DNA follows: TGTGCCAGCAGCTCGACTAGCGTCCCTGAGCAGTTCTTC.